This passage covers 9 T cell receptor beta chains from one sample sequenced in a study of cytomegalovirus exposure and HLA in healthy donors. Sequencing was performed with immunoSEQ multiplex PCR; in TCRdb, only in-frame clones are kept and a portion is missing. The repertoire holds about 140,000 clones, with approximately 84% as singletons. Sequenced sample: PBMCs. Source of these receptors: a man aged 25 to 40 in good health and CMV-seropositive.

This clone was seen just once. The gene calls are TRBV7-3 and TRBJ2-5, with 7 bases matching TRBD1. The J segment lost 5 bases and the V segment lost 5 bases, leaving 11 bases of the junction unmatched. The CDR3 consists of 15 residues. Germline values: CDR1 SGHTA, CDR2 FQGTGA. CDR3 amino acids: CASSQGVGGRETQYF. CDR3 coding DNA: TGTGCCAGCAGCCAGGGGGTAGGGGGCAGGGAGACCCAGTACTTC.

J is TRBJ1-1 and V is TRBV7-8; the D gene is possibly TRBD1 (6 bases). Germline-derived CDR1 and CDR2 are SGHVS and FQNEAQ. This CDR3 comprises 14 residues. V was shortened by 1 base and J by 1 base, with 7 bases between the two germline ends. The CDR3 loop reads CASSLDRANTEAFF. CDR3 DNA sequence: TGTGCCAGCAGCTTAGACAGGGCGAACACTGAAGCTTTCTTT.

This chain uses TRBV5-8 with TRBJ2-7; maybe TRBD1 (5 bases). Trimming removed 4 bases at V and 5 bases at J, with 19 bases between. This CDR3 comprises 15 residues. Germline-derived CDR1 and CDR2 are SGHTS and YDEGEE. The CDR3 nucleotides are TGTGCCAGCAGCCCCGATAAGGCAGGGCGAGACGAGCAGTACTTC. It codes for CASSPDKAGRDEQYF.

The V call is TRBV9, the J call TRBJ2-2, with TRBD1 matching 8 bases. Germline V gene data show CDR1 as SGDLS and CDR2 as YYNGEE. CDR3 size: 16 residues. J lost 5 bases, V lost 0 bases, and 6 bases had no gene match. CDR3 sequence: CASSVGGRGQTGELFF. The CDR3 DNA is TGTGCCAGCAGCGTAGGCGGCAGGGGGCAGACCGGGGAGCTGTTTTTT.

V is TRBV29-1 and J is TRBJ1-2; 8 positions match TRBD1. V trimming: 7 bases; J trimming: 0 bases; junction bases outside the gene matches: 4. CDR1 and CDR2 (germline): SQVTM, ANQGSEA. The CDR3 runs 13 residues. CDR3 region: CSADRGANYGYTF. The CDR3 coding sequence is TGCAGCGCAGACAGGGGAGCTAACTATGGCTACACCTTC.

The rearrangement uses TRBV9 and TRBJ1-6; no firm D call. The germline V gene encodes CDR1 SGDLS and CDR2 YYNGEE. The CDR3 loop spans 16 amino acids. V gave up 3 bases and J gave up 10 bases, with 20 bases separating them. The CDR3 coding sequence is TGTGCCAGCAGCGAAAATTGGGGAGCCCCGGGGTCACCCCTCCACTTT. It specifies CASSENWGAPGSPLHF. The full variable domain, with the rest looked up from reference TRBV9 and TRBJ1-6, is DSGVTQTPKHLITATGQRVTLRCSPRSGDLSVYWYQQSLDQGLQFLIQYYNGEERAKGNILERFSAQQFPDLHSELNLSSLELGDSALYFCASSENWGAPGSPLHFGNGTRLTVT.

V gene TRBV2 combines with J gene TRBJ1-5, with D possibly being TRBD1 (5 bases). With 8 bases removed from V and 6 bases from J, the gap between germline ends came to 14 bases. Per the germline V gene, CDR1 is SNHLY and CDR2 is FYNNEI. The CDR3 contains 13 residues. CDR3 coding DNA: TGTGCCAGCTCTCAGGGTCCGGCTCAGCCCCAGCATTTT. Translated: CASSQGPAQPQHF.

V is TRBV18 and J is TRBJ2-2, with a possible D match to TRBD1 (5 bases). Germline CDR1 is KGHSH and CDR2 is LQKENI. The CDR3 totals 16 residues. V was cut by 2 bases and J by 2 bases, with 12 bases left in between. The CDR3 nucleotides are TGTGCCAGCTCACCATTCCAGGGCTTAAACACCGGGGAGCTGTTTTTT. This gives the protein CASSPFQGLNTGELFF.

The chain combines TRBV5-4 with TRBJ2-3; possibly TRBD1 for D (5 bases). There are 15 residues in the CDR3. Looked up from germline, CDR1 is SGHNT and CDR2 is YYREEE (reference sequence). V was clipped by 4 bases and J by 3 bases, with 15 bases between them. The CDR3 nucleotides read TGTGCCAGCAGCCTAGGCGCAGGGCGGACAGATACGCAGTATTTT. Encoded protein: CASSLGAGRTDTQYF.